One sample yielded the 18 T cell receptor beta chains listed below, sequenced in a study of T cell responses to AZD1222 COVID-19 vaccine. Assay: immunoSEQ multiplex PCR; the TCRdb copy retains only in-frame clones and omits some. This sample yields over 130,000 clones, of which around 90% are seen a single time; about 3% belongs to the top ten. The source material was peripheral blood, sampled on day 0 of AZD1222 vaccination. The source is an adult in good health.

This sequence joins TRBV2 and TRBJ1-1; weak D call: TRBD1 (5 bases). Trimming cost V 6 bases and J 7 bases, with 12 bases left between them. The CDR3 extends over 12 amino acids. The germline CDR1 and CDR2 sequences are SNHLY and FYNNEI. Here the CDR3 reads CASSGGTDEAFF. The CDR3 nucleotides read TGTGCCAGCAGCGGCGGGACGGATGAAGCTTTCTTT.

The rearrangement uses TRBV19 and TRBJ2-1; D ambiguous. This CDR3 has 14 amino acids. V dropped 6 bases and J dropped 0 bases, with 9 bases sitting between them. Looked up from germline, CDR1 is LNHDA and CDR2 is SQIVND (reference sequence). The CDR3 reads CASRQTFSYNEQFF. CDR3 coding DNA: TGTGCCAGTAGACAAACATTCTCCTACAATGAGCAGTTCTTC.

V gene TRBV11-2 combines with J gene TRBJ2-7; D is uncertain. The V gene's germline CDR1 is SGHAT and CDR2 FQNNGV. The ends were cut back, 0 bases at V and 2 bases at J, with 8 bases in the middle. The CDR3 is 14 residues long. CDR3 in DNA: TGTGCCAGCAGCTTAGATGGCGCAGCCTACGAGCAGTACTTC. This encodes CASSLDGAAYEQYF. Full variable domain (rest looked up from reference TRBV11-2 and TRBJ2-7): EAGVAQSPRYKIIEKRQSVAFWCNPISGHATLYWYQQILGQGPKLLIQFQNNGVVDDSQLPKDRFSAERLKGVDSTLKIQPAKLEDSAVYLCASSLDGAAYEQYFGPGTRLTVT.

V usage is TRBV7-8 and J usage is TRBJ2-1; D could derive from TRBD1 or TRBD2 (7 bases each). V was clipped by 1 base and J by 5 bases, with 18 bases between them. The CDR3 is 17 residues long. Germline assignment: CDR1 SGHVS and CDR2 FQNEAQ. In DNA form, the CDR3 reads TGTGCCAGCAGCTTAGGGGGTGGGAGGGACAGACACAATGAGCAGTTCTTC. Residues: CASSLGGGRDRHNEQFF.

The chain joins TRBV7-8 to TRBJ2-2; 9 bases are shared with TRBD1. V gave up 8 bases and J gave up 2 bases; unmatched junction bases: 15. The CDR3 spans 18 residues. Germline values: CDR1 SGHVS, CDR2 FQNEAQ. This CDR3 reads CASAPGQGFGDNTGELFF. For the CDR3, the DNA is TGTGCCAGCGCCCCGGGACAGGGATTTGGAGATAACACCGGGGAGCTGTTTTTT.

The rearrangement links TRBV5-6 to TRBJ1-1; unclear D gene. Germline V gene sequence: CDR1 SGHDT, CDR2 YYEEEE. This CDR3 has 13 amino acids. V was shortened by 4 bases and J by 0 bases, with 7 bases between the two germline ends. The CDR3, as DNA: TGTGCCAGCAGCCTCGGCCTGAACACTGAAGCTTTCTTT. Amino acids: CASSLGLNTEAFF.

V and J are TRBV28 and TRBJ2-1; 14 bases are shared with TRBD2. V was clipped by 6 bases and J by 9 bases; unmatched bases: 10. Germline loops: CDR1 MDHEN, CDR2 SYDVKM. This CDR3 is 16 amino acids long. CDR3: CASSSPTSGRAGEQFF. The CDR3 nucleotides are TGTGCCAGCAGCTCTCCGACTAGCGGGAGGGCCGGTGAGCAGTTCTTC.

With respect to this clone: This same CDR3 is encoded by further DNA sequences in the sample. V gene TRBV29-1 combines with J gene TRBJ1-1; D is unclear. Trimming shortened V by 4 bases and J by 0 bases, and 6 bases separated the two germline ends. Germline V gene lookup returns CDR1 SQVTM and CDR2 ANQGSEA. CDR3 size: 12 residues. The CDR3 coding sequence is TGCAGCGTTGGTCGGCTGAACACTGAAGCTTTCTTT. Protein: CSVGRLNTEAFF.

Comment on this clone: At the DNA level, this CDR3 is encoded by other sequences in the same sample as well. The CDR3 reads CASSFGYSYEQYF. The DNA for the CDR3 is TGTGCCAGCAGCTTCGGGTACTCCTACGAGCAGTACTTC. V is TRBV5-5 and J is TRBJ2-7; no firm D call. Per germline, CDR1 SGHKS and CDR2 YYEKEE (reference sequence). V gave up 2 bases and J gave up 0 bases, with 6 bases separating them. This CDR3 has 13 amino acids.

The V and J genes are TRBV7-9 and TRBJ2-2; 8 bases fit TRBD2. This CDR3 is built from 15 residues. The germline gives CDR1 SEHNR, CDR2 FQNEAQ (reference sequence). V gave up 5 bases and J gave up 4 bases; unmatched junction bases: 6. CDR3 DNA: TGTGCCAGCAGCCCGGGACTAGGGGCCACCGGGGAGCTGTTTTTT. Encoded protein: CASSPGLGATGELFF.

This chain connects TRBV5-6 to TRBJ2-2; D unclear. Germline-derived CDR1 and CDR2 are SGHDT and YYEEEE. Trimming pared 4 bases from V and 4 bases from J, leaving 11 bases between. The CDR3 has 14 residues. The CDR3 nucleotides are TGTGCCAGCAGCGTTGCCCCCGTCACCGGGGAGCTGTTTTTT. This sequence encodes CASSVAPVTGELFF.

J is TRBJ2-5 and V is TRBV29-1; D remains ambiguous. The V end was cut by 6 bases, the J end by 4 bases, with 12 bases between. The CDR3 loop spans 12 amino acids. Per germline, CDR1 SQVTM and CDR2 ANQGSEA. In nucleotides, the CDR3 is TGCAGCGTCTCTCACCCGGGAGAGACCCAGTACTTC. Protein sequence: CSVSHPGETQYF.

The V call is TRBV30, the J call TRBJ1-2; the D is unclear. CDR3 length: 13 amino acids. V was trimmed by 7 bases and J by 2 bases, leaving 14 bases between them. Germline V gene sequence: CDR1 GTSNPN, CDR2 SVGIG (reference sequence). CDR3 loop: CASTDIPNYGYTF. For the CDR3, the DNA is TGTGCCTCAACCGACATACCGAACTATGGCTACACCTTC.

The chain is built from TRBV30 and TRBJ2-1, with D tentatively TRBD2 (5 bases). Germline values: CDR1 GTSNPN, CDR2 SVGIG (reference sequence). Trimming shortened V by 0 bases and J by 10 bases, and 13 bases separated the two germline ends. The CDR3 has 13 residues. The CDR3 loop reads CAWSVLGLGEQFF. The CDR3 nucleotides read TGTGCCTGGAGTGTACTAGGTCTGGGAGAGCAGTTCTTC.

The chain has TRBV7-2 and TRBJ2-1, with D tentatively TRBD1 (5 bases). This CDR3 has 15 residues. CDR1 and CDR2 from the germline V gene are SGHTA and FQGNSA. The V end was cut by 3 bases, the J end by 0 bases, with 9 bases between. The CDR3 here is CASSFRVTSYNEQFF. CDR3 DNA sequence: TGTGCCAGCAGCTTCAGGGTAACCTCCTACAATGAGCAGTTCTTC.

The J gene is TRBJ1-3, the V gene TRBV18; 7 nucleotides agree with TRBD1. The CDR3 sequence is 15 residues long. Per the germline V gene, CDR1 is KGHSH and CDR2 is LQKENI. After removal of 4 bases from V and 0 bases from J, the junction contained 3 bases not matched to a gene. The CDR3: CASSRDSLSGNTIYF. The CDR3 DNA sequence: TGTGCCAGCTCACGGGACAGCCTCTCTGGAAACACCATATATTTT.

V is TRBV7-2 and J is TRBJ1-6; D unresolved. The V gene's germline CDR1 is SGHTA and CDR2 FQGNSA. Trimming left V 1 base short and J 6 bases short, with 16 bases between. This CDR3 is built from 17 residues. Here the CDR3 DNA reads TGTGCCAGCAGCTTAGTGGAAGGGTTAAGAGCTAATTCACCCCTCCACTTT. Its protein product is CASSLVEGLRANSPLHF.

The chain links TRBV3-1 (or the pseudogene TRBV3-2) to TRBJ1-5; the match to TRBD1 covers 11 bases. The CDR3 sequence is 18 residues long. V was clipped by 0 bases and J by 0 bases; unmatched bases: 4. Germline V lookup: CDR1 LGHDT, CDR2 YNNKEL (reference sequence). The CDR3 coding sequence is TGTGCCAGCAGCCAAGAAACGGGGACAGGGGGTAGCAATCAGCCCCAGCATTTT. It yields the protein CASSQETGTGGSNQPQHF.